The TCR beta chain described here comes from a study of blood T cell repertoires in COVID-19. Study summary: Spain, Italy and the United States supplied samples that represented acute and convalescent COVID-19. T cells, B-cell-depleted T cells, or PBMCs supplied cDNA or gDNA.

Sequencing was performed with immunoSEQ multiplex PCR; in TCRdb, only in-frame clones are kept and a portion is missing. This repertoire shows about 150,000 clones, 70% to 90% found once; its top ten account for approximately 4%. Sequencing used peripheral blood. The sequence derives from a woman aged 70-85 years with acute or convalescent COVID-19.

This CDR3 is CASSLEPGTGGGGIQYF. CDR3 nucleotide sequence: TGCGCCAGCAGCTTGGAGCCCGGGACAGGGGGCGGGGGCATTCAGTACTTC. This rearrangement joins TRBV5-1 to TRBJ2-4; 12 positions agree with TRBD1. Unmatched junction bases numbered 10, after V lost 0 bases and J lost 9 bases. The germline V gene has CDR1 SGHRS and CDR2 YFSETQ. The CDR3 has 17 residues. Using reference TRBV5-1 and TRBJ2-4 for the parts outside the CDR3, the full variable domain is KAGVTQTPRYLIKTRGQQVTLSCSPISGHRSVSWYQQTPGQGLQFLFEYFSETQRNKGNFPGRFSGRQFSNSRSEMNVSTLELGDSALYLCASSLEPGTGGGGIQYFGAGTRLSVL.